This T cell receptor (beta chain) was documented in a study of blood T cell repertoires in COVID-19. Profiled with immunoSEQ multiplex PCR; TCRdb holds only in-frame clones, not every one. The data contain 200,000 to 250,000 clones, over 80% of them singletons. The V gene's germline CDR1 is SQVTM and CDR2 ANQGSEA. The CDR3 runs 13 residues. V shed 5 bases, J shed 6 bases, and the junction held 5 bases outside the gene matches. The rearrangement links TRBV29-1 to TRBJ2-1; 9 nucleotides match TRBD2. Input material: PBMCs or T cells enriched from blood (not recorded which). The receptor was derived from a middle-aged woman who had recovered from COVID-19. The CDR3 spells CSVLPSGINEQFF. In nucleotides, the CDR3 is TGCAGCGTTCTTCCTAGCGGGATCAATGAGCAGTTCTTC.